The 28 T cell receptor beta chains in this list originate from one sample, sequenced in a study of T-cell memory formation after mild COVID-19. Using its own MiXCR run on the 5' RACE reads, TCRdb lists one record per CDR3 protein. The profile covers a few hundred thousand distinct CDR3 sequences, with around 15% appearing a single time and 20% to 25% taken by the ten largest. The sequenced sample was PBMCs or a T cell subset sorted from them (not recorded which). Receptor source: a man aged 18-30 years who had mild COVID-19 (a few samples of this study predate the infection). Cell type and time point are not known.

There are a few counts of this clonotype. Written as DNA, the CDR3 is TGCGCCAGCAGCCAGCTAGGGACTGACGAGCAGTACTTC. Encoded protein: CASSQLGTDEQYF. This chain uses TRBV5-1 with TRBJ2-7; tentative D call: TRBD2 (6 bases). The germline CDR1 and CDR2 sequences are SGHRS and YFSETQ. There are 13 residues in the CDR3. V lost 4 bases and J 5 bases, leaving 13 bases between the germline ends.

This clonotype has more than one count but fewer than ten. The chain is built from TRBV5-1 and TRBJ1-6; D possibly corresponds to TRBD1 (6 bases). The V gene's germline CDR1 is SGHRS and CDR2 YFSETQ. There are 16 residues in the CDR3. With 4 bases removed from V and 0 bases from J, the gap between germline ends came to 11 bases. The chain's CDR3 is CASSPGQSSYNSPLHF. CDR3 in DNA: TGCGCCAGCAGCCCAGGACAGAGCTCCTATAATTCACCCCTCCACTTT. Complete variable domain (other parts from reference TRBV5-1 and TRBJ1-6): KAGVTQTPRYLIKTRGQQVTLSCSPISGHRSVSWYQQTPGQGLQFLFEYFSETQRNKGNFPGRFSGRQFSNSRSEMNVSTLELGDSALYLCASSPGQSSYNSPLHFGNGTRLTVT.

This clonotype was seen more than once but under ten times. V gene TRBV24-1 combines with J gene TRBJ1-5; TRBD1 aligns across 9 bases. The germline CDR1 and CDR2 sequences are KGHDR and SFDVKD. The CDR3 loop spans 13 amino acids. V shed 7 bases, J shed 7 bases, and the junction held 4 bases outside the gene matches. For the CDR3, the DNA is TGTGCCACCAGACAGGGGGCAGACCAGCCCCAGCATTTT. Translation gives CATRQGADQPQHF.

This clonotype turned up a few times. The chain employs TRBV3-1 and TRBJ2-3; D is undetermined. Trimming removed 0 bases at V and 0 bases at J, with 4 bases between. Germline lookup yields CDR1 LGHDT and CDR2 YNNKEL (reference sequence). This CDR3 comprises 14 residues. CDR3 bases: TGTGCCAGCAGCCAAGATCCTAGCACAGATACGCAGTATTTT. Translation gives CASSQDPSTDTQYF.

Only a few counts were recorded for this clonotype. The chain carries TRBV29-1 and TRBJ2-2; no clear D gene. Germline loops: CDR1 SQVTM, CDR2 ANQGSEA. There are 14 residues in the CDR3. V dropped 3 bases and J dropped 3 bases, with 11 bases sitting between them. CDR3 sequence: CSVESGFDTGELFF. The CDR3 DNA follows: TGCAGCGTTGAGTCCGGGTTCGACACCGGGGAGCTGTTTTTT.

This rearrangement joins TRBV6-5 to TRBJ1-2, with D possibly TRBD1 on 6 matching bases. This CDR3 is built from 15 residues. CDR1 MNHEY and CDR2 SVGAGI come from the germline V gene. The V end was cut by 4 bases, the J end by 1 base, with 13 bases between. This CDR3 is CASSLHGQFNYGYTF. CDR3 sequence (DNA): TGTGCCAGCAGTTTACACGGACAGTTTAACTATGGCTACACCTTC.

CDR3 DNA sequence: TGCGCCAGAGGGGTCGAGCAGTACGTC. Its protein product is CARGVEQYV. The chain has TRBV10-1 and TRBJ2-7; D may be TRBD1 (5 bases). The CDR3 is 9 amino acids. Trimming took off 9 bases at V and 6 bases at J, with 6 bases between the two ends. Germline CDR1 and CDR2: WNHNN and SYGVQD (reference sequence).

This clonotype was observed a handful of times. This chain uses TRBV6-6 with TRBJ2-1, with unresolved D. The CDR3 contains 13 residues. Germline-derived CDR1 and CDR2 are MNHNY and SVGAGI (reference sequence). V was shortened by 0 bases and J by 6 bases, with 6 bases between the two germline ends. CDR3 residues: CASSYSEINEQFF. The CDR3 DNA follows: TGTGCCAGCAGTTACTCGGAGATCAATGAGCAGTTCTTC.

The sample holds a few counts of this clonotype. This chain joins TRBV4-3 and TRBJ2-2; perhaps D is TRBD1 or TRBD2 (5 bases each). Germline V CDR1 and CDR2: LGHNA, YSLEER. V shed 0 bases and J shed 0 bases, with 23 bases lying between them. This CDR3 is built from 21 residues. This CDR3 reads CASSQEEGARDLLANTGELFF. In DNA, the CDR3 is TGCGCCAGCAGCCAAGAGGAAGGGGCCCGGGACCTACTCGCGAACACCGGGGAGCTGTTTTTT.

V usage is TRBV4-3 and J usage is TRBJ1-2; the D gene is possibly TRBD1 (5 bases). This CDR3 spans 16 amino acids. Between the trimmed V and J ends, which lost 0 bases and 8 bases, there was a span of 19 bases. Germline CDR1 is LGHNA and CDR2 is YSLEER. The CDR3 nucleotides read TGCGCCAGCAGCCAAGATGGTGTAGGGGTCGTGGGCGGCTACACCTTC. Translated, it gives CASSQDGVGVVGGYTF.

This clonotype was counted between two and nine times. This chain links TRBV28 with TRBJ1-5; 9 bases line up with TRBD1. J lost 8 bases, V lost 5 bases, and 1 base had no gene match. Per the germline V gene, CDR1 is MDHEN and CDR2 is SYDVKM. The CDR3 is 12 amino acids. Here the CDR3 DNA reads TGTGCCAGCAGTAGGACAGGGGAGCCCCAGCATTTT. This gives the protein CASSRTGEPQHF.

This clonotype was recorded many times. The gene calls are TRBV6-5 and TRBJ2-1; 7 nucleotides match TRBD2. Germline V gene sequence: CDR1 MNHEY, CDR2 SVGAGI. V dropped 2 bases and J dropped 7; count of bases not matched to a gene: 5. CDR3 length: 14 residues. The DNA for the CDR3 is TGTGCCAGCAGTTACGTCGGGGGGAGAAATGAGCAGTTCTTC. As protein: CASSYVGGRNEQFF.

This clonotype was detected a few times. The chain joins TRBV29-1 to TRBJ1-1; no definite D call. Germline CDR1 reads SQVTM; CDR2 reads ANQGSEA. The V gene lost 5 bases and the J gene lost 5 bases, with 6 bases spanning the gap. CDR3 size: 10 residues. The CDR3 reads CSVTETEAFF. CDR3 bases: TGCAGCGTTACAGAGACTGAAGCTTTCTTT.

V gene TRBV5-4 combines with J gene TRBJ1-6, with 7 bases identical to TRBD1. The junction had 6 bases not matched to a gene; V was cut back by 4 bases and J by 8 bases. CDR3 size: 14 residues. The germline gives CDR1 SGHNT, CDR2 YYREEE (reference sequence). The DNA of the CDR3 is TGTGCCAGCAGCACCCGACAGGGTGATTCACCCCTCCACTTT. Its translation is CASSTRQGDSPLHF.

This clonotype was counted many times. V and J are TRBV6-5 and TRBJ2-1, with D maybe TRBD1 (6 bases). The germline V gene encodes CDR1 MNHEY and CDR2 SVGAGI. This CDR3 is built from 14 residues. Trimming took 5 bases from V and 0 from J, leaving 8 bases between them. The CDR3 DNA reads TGTGCCAGCAGTACAGGGAGCTCCTACAATGAGCAGTTCTTC. Its translation: CASSTGSSYNEQFF.

This rearrangement joins TRBV7-3 to TRBJ2-3; D unclear. V shed 2 bases and J shed 2 bases, with 11 bases lying between them. Germline values: CDR1 SGHTA, CDR2 FQGTGA. The CDR3 extends over 15 amino acids. CDR3 DNA: TGTGCCAGCAGCTTATTGGGTCCCCCCACAGATACGCAGTATTTT. It specifies CASSLLGPPTDTQYF.

This clonotype turned up a few times. The DNA of the CDR3 is TGTGCCACCATGGGACACCCAAATGAAAAACTGTTTTTT. The encoded protein is CATMGHPNEKLFF. The V call is TRBV15, the J call TRBJ1-4; possibly TRBD1 for D (6 bases). Germline assignment: CDR1 LNHNV and CDR2 YYDKDF (reference sequence). Trimming took off 7 bases at V and 5 bases at J, with 11 bases between the two ends. The CDR3 totals 13 residues.

The chain joins TRBV11-2 to TRBJ1-2; D uncertain. The germline V gene encodes CDR1 SGHAT and CDR2 FQNNGV. The CDR3 is 16 amino acids. Trimming removed 1 base at V and 7 bases at J, with 19 bases between. The CDR3 loop reads CASSLGRSRDPFGYTF. The CDR3 DNA reads as TGTGCCAGCAGCTTAGGTCGAAGCCGGGATCCTTTTGGCTACACCTTC.

The chain links TRBV29-1 to TRBJ2-3; tentatively, D is TRBD2 (6 bases). V was pared by 4 bases and J by 13 bases, with 15 bases between. Germline lookup yields CDR1 SQVTM and CDR2 ANQGSEA. This CDR3 contains 11 residues. The CDR3: CSVGETRWEYF. CDR3 nucleotides: TGCAGCGTTGGCGAGACTAGATGGGAGTATTTT.

This clonotype turned up a few times. V is TRBV6-5 and J is TRBJ2-3, with D perhaps matching TRBD2 (5 bases). V was cut by 2 bases and J by 8 bases, with 8 bases left in between. Germline loops: CDR1 MNHEY, CDR2 SVGAGI. The CDR3 spans 12 residues. Written as DNA, the CDR3 is TGTGCCAGCAGTTACCCGGGGAGTACGCAGTATTTT. Translating gives CASSYPGSTQYF.

The rearrangement links TRBV4-3 to TRBJ2-4; D gene unclear. The V gene's germline CDR1 is LGHNA and CDR2 YSLEER. Trimming pared 0 bases from V and 9 bases from J, leaving 6 bases between. This CDR3 is built from 12 residues. In nucleotides, the CDR3 is TGCGCCAGCAGCCAAGATTTGGGCATTCAGTACTTC. Translated, it gives CASSQDLGIQYF.

There are many counts of this clonotype. V gene TRBV18 combines with J gene TRBJ1-1; D is possibly TRBD1 (5 bases). CDR3 length: 13 residues. Between the trimmed V and J ends, which lost 8 bases and 0 bases, there was a span of 10 bases. Germline CDR1 KGHSH, CDR2 LQKENI. CDR3 residues: CASSQGVNTEAFF. CDR3 nucleotides: TGTGCCAGCAGCCAAGGGGTGAACACTGAAGCTTTCTTT.

This clonotype has just a few counts. The V and J genes are TRBV7-9 and TRBJ1-4; D ambiguous. CDR3 length equals 15 residues. V shed 1 base and J shed 3 bases, with 9 bases lying between them. Per germline, CDR1 SEHNR and CDR2 FQNEAQ (reference sequence). The CDR3 reads CASSLERRSNEKLFF. The CDR3 region has the DNA TGTGCCAGCAGCTTAGAAAGGAGGTCTAATGAAAAACTGTTTTTT.

This clonotype showed up just a few times. The genes are TRBV4-3 and TRBJ1-2; D gene uncertain. V lost 2 bases, J lost 8 bases, and 18 bases lay in between. There are 15 residues in the CDR3. The V gene's germline CDR1 is LGHNA and CDR2 YSLEER. The CDR3 DNA reads as TGCGCCAGCAGCCAAAATGGCAGAAAAGGCGTCGGCTACACCTTC. Encoded protein: CASSQNGRKGVGYTF.

This clonotype turned up a few times. The V gene is TRBV29-1, the J gene TRBJ1-2, with a tentative D call TRBD1 (6 bases). Germline V gene sequence: CDR1 SQVTM, CDR2 ANQGSEA. CDR3 length equals 15 residues. The V and J ends lost 1 base and 7 bases respectively, with 19 bases between them. As DNA, the CDR3 is TGCAGCGTTGAAGTCCACGAAGGGGGAGGAGGTGGCTACACCTTC. Translation gives CSVEVHEGGGGGYTF. The full variable domain, its missing parts supplied by reference TRBV29-1 and TRBJ1-2, is SAVISQKPSRDICQRGTSLTIQCQVDSQVTMMFWYRQQPGQSLTLIATANQGSEATYESGFVIDKFPISRPNLTFSTLTVSNMSPEDSSIYLCSVEVHEGGGGGYTFGSGTRLTVV.

This clonotype was seen a few times. This chain uses TRBV7-2 with TRBJ2-3; tentatively, D is TRBD2 (5 bases). Trimming cost V 2 bases and J 2 bases, with 11 bases left between them. The CDR3 is made up of 15 amino acids. Germline CDR1 SGHTA, CDR2 FQGNSA. CDR3 protein: CASSLSGLNTDTQYF. CDR3 DNA sequence: TGTGCCAGCAGCTTATCGGGGTTGAACACAGATACGCAGTATTTT. Combining the CDR3 with reference TRBV7-2 and TRBJ2-3 gives the whole variable domain GAGVSQSPSNKVTEKGKDVELRCDPISGHTALYWYRQSLGQGLEFLIYFQGNSAPDKSGLPSDRFSAERTGGSVSTLTIQRTQQEDSAVYLCASSLSGLNTDTQYFGPGTRLTVL.

CDR3 in amino acids: CASSMPGGGQPQHF. In DNA, the CDR3 is TGTGCCAGTAGTATGCCAGGGGGAGGCCAGCCCCAGCATTTT. The V call is TRBV19, the J call TRBJ1-5; TRBD1 agrees at 7 bases. There are 14 residues in the CDR3. V shed 3 bases and J 7 bases; nucleotides not matched to a gene: 6. Per germline, CDR1 LNHDA and CDR2 SQIVND (reference sequence).

This clonotype was found a few times. V usage is TRBV7-9 and J usage is TRBJ1-1, with D unresolved. The V and J ends lost 5 bases and 1 base respectively, with 17 bases between them. Germline loops: CDR1 SEHNR, CDR2 FQNEAQ (reference sequence). There are 16 residues in the CDR3. In DNA form, the CDR3 reads TGTGCCAGCAGCCTAGACTTCCGGCTTAGGAACACTGAAGCTTTCTTT. Encoded protein: CASSLDFRLRNTEAFF. The full variable domain, in which reference TRBV7-9 and TRBJ1-1 provide the parts outside the CDR3, is DTGVSQNPRHKITKRGQNVTFRCDPISEHNRLYWYRQTLGQGPEFLTYFQNEAQLEKSRLLSDRFSAERPKGSFSTLEIQRTEQGDSAMYLCASSLDFRLRNTEAFFGQGTRLTVV.